The TCR beta chain described here comes from a study of T cell responses to AZD1222 COVID-19 vaccine. CDR1 is KGHDR and CDR2 is SFDVKD in the germline V gene. The CDR3 runs to 19 residues. Trimming took 0 bases from V and 6 from J; bases not matched to a gene: 13. Note on this clone: Its antigen is still unknown.

General observations from the study: Distributed over spike, vaccine-associated CD4 TCRs predominated at 160-218 and 743-854. Most donors were white British, females outnumbered males, and clonal diversity was possibly underestimated.

Sequenced by immunoSEQ multiplex PCR; TCRdb stores in-frame clones only, minus some. This table holds approximately 120,000 clones, 80% to 90% found once. The rearrangement uses TRBV24-1 and TRBJ2-1; 10 bases line up with TRBD2. The clonotype comes from an adult in good health. The source was peripheral blood, collected on day 0 of MenACWY control vaccination. The CDR3 is CATSDLRYRASGRCNEQFF. CDR3 in DNA: TGTGCCACCAGTGATTTGAGGTATCGGGCTAGCGGGAGATGCAATGAGCAGTTCTTC.